These 26 T cell receptor beta chains came from one sample sequenced in a study of blood T cell repertoires in COVID-19. Assay used: immunoSEQ multiplex PCR; TCRdb lists only in-frame clones, some missing. The repertoire consists of 310,000 or so clones, with around nine tenths occurring once and the leading ten covering around 6%. Sequencing used PBMCs or T cells enriched from blood (not recorded which). These TCRs come from a woman aged 25-40 years who had recovered from COVID-19.

The chain combines TRBV5-1 with TRBJ1-3, with 9 bases aligning to TRBD1. With V trimmed by 2 bases and J by 4 bases, 4 bases remained unmatched. The germline V gene encodes CDR1 SGHRS and CDR2 YFSETQ. The length of the CDR3 is 15 residues. CDR3 in amino acids: CASSLATGGGNTIYF. The CDR3, as DNA: TGCGCCAGCAGCTTAGCGACAGGGGGAGGAAACACCATATATTTT.

The chain couples TRBV3-1 (or the pseudogene TRBV3-2) to TRBJ2-2; 12 bases map to TRBD1. With V trimmed by 1 base and J by 6 bases, 3 bases remained unmatched. Germline assignment: CDR1 LGHDT and CDR2 YNNKEL (reference sequence). This CDR3 is 16 amino acids long. CDR3 loop: CASSQAGTGGPGELFF. CDR3 nucleotide sequence: TGTGCCAGCAGCCAAGCCGGGACAGGGGGCCCCGGGGAGCTGTTTTTT.

J is TRBJ2-3 and V is TRBV9, with 16 nucleotides matching TRBD2. V shed 0 bases, J shed 5 bases, and the junction held 6 bases outside the gene matches. Germline CDR1 reads SGDLS; CDR2 reads YYNGEE. There are 18 residues in the CDR3. The CDR3 loop is CASSVVGTSGGVQDTQYF. The CDR3 nucleotides read TGTGCCAGCAGCGTAGTGGGGACTAGCGGGGGGGTTCAAGATACGCAGTATTTT.

V usage is TRBV5-4 and J usage is TRBJ1-1; D is perhaps TRBD1 (6 bases). The CDR3 runs to 14 residues. Trimming stripped 1 base from V and 8 bases from J, with 15 bases between. Germline lookup yields CDR1 SGHNT and CDR2 YYREEE (reference sequence). The CDR3 reads CASSLLDRSREAFF. CDR3 sequence (DNA): TGTGCCAGCAGCTTGCTAGACAGGTCCAGAGAAGCTTTCTTT.

CDR3 sequence: CASSQILNTGELFF. For the CDR3, the DNA is TGTGCCAGCAGCCAAATCTTAAACACCGGGGAGCTGTTTTTT. V usage is TRBV6-2 or TRBV6-3 and J usage is TRBJ2-2; D gene uncertain. Germline assignment: CDR1 MNHEY and CDR2 SVGEGT. There are 14 residues in the CDR3. V was cut by 6 bases and J by 2 bases, with 10 bases left in between.

This chain connects TRBV30 to TRBJ1-3; D not resolved. Trimming took off 3 bases at V and 2 bases at J, with 8 bases between the two ends. The germline gives CDR1 GTSNPN, CDR2 SVGIG (reference sequence). CDR3 length: 13 residues. The CDR3 DNA is TGTGCCTGGAGCGGAGGAACTGGAAACACCATATATTTT. This encodes CAWSGGTGNTIYF.

The chain joins TRBV28 to TRBJ1-2; D is possibly TRBD1 (5 bases). CDR3 length: 15 amino acids. Looked up from germline, CDR1 is MDHEN and CDR2 is SYDVKM. With 1 base removed from V and 4 bases from J, the gap between germline ends came to 13 bases. CDR3 nucleotides: TGTGCCAGCAGTTTATCTCCGGACATCTCCTATGGCTACACCTTC. Translation gives CASSLSPDISYGYTF.

The chain is built from TRBV18 and TRBJ1-1; the D is unclear. The CDR3 is 13 amino acids. Germline CDR1 KGHSH, CDR2 LQKENI. Trimming cost V 5 bases and J 5 bases, with 12 bases left between them. CDR3 protein: CASSDYLGTEAFF. The DNA of the CDR3 is TGTGCCAGCTCAGACTACCTCGGTACTGAAGCTTTCTTT.

The rearrangement joins TRBV5-5 to TRBJ1-2; D call uncertain. V lost 3 bases and J 0 bases, leaving 12 bases between the germline ends. Germline V gives CDR1 SGHKS, CDR2 YYEKEE (reference sequence). The CDR3 has 15 residues. The CDR3 sequence: CASSSHGPANYGYTF. The CDR3 nucleotides are TGTGCCAGCAGCTCGCATGGGCCAGCTAACTATGGCTACACCTTC.

The rearrangement uses TRBV19 and TRBJ1-2; D unresolved. Germline CDR1 and CDR2: LNHDA and SQIVND (reference sequence). The CDR3 covers 15 residues. The germline V and J ends were trimmed by 0 bases and 0 bases, with 8 bases remaining between them. CDR3 DNA sequence: TGTGCCAGTAGTATAGAACTATCAACTAACTATGGCTACACCTTC. Translated: CASSIELSTNYGYTF.

This sequence joins TRBV19 and TRBJ1-2; unclear D gene. The germline V gene encodes CDR1 LNHDA and CDR2 SQIVND (reference sequence). V lost 5 bases to trimming and J lost 1 base, with 11 bases between them. The CDR3 is 14 residues long. Here the CDR3 DNA reads TGTGCCAGTAGTGCAGAGGAGGGTAACTATGGCTACACCTTC. This sequence encodes CASSAEEGNYGYTF.

CDR3 protein: CATSDFDRQETQYF. CDR3 DNA sequence: TGTGCCACCAGTGATTTTGACAGGCAAGAGACCCAGTACTTC. V gene TRBV24-1 combines with J gene TRBJ2-5; tentative D call: TRBD1 (6 bases). The CDR3 spans 14 residues. The V end lost 1 base, the J end lost 2 bases, and 7 bases lay between the germline ends. Germline V gene data show CDR1 as KGHDR and CDR2 as SFDVKD.

The V gene is TRBV7-9, the J gene TRBJ2-1, with D unresolved. CDR1 and CDR2 (germline): SEHNR, FQNEAQ (reference sequence). V lost 5 bases and J lost 6, with 11 bases in between. This CDR3 region has 13 residues. CDR3 sequence reads: CASSPVFTNEQFF. CDR3 bases: TGTGCCAGCAGCCCAGTTTTTACCAATGAGCAGTTCTTC.

V usage is TRBV14 and J usage is TRBJ1-1; TRBD1 is a possible D gene (5 bases). The V and J ends lost 3 bases and 1 base respectively, with 9 bases between them. This CDR3 has 14 amino acids. Germline V gene sequence: CDR1 SGHDN, CDR2 FVKESK. In nucleotides, the CDR3 is TGTGCCAGCAGCCACTCAGGACAGAACACTGAAGCTTTCTTT. Protein: CASSHSGQNTEAFF.

V and J are TRBV2 and TRBJ1-2; D is undetermined. Germline-derived CDR1 and CDR2 are SNHLY and FYNNEI. CDR3 length: 12 amino acids. V was pared by 8 bases and J by 6 bases, with 13 bases between. CDR3 protein: CASPTSLDGYTF. The CDR3 nucleotides read TGTGCCAGCCCGACATCCTTGGATGGCTACACCTTC.

The chain combines TRBV5-4 with TRBJ1-6, with no clear D. The V gene's germline CDR1 is SGHNT and CDR2 YYREEE (reference sequence). Trimming took 0 bases from V and 10 from J, leaving 14 bases between them. CDR3 length equals 15 residues. CDR3 DNA: TGTGCCAGCAGCTTGGAGGCTCCACTGGGCTCACCCCTCCACTTT. Protein: CASSLEAPLGSPLHF.

This clone was counted once. The V gene is TRBV7-8, the J gene TRBJ1-2; TRBD1 might be the D (5 bases). The CDR3 runs to 15 residues. Germline CDR1 reads SGHVS; CDR2 reads FQNEAQ. V lost 5 bases to trimming and J lost 4 bases, with 17 bases between them. This chain's CDR3 is CASSMPDRAPYGYTF. The CDR3 nucleotides are TGTGCCAGCAGCATGCCCGACAGAGCACCCTATGGCTACACCTTC. The full variable domain, completed using reference TRBV7-8 and TRBJ1-2, is GAGVSQSPRYKVAKRGQDVALRCDPISGHVSLFWYQQALGQGPEFLTYFQNEAQLDKSGLPSDRFFAERPEGSVSTLKIQRTQQEDSAVYLCASSMPDRAPYGYTFGSGTRLTVV.

This sequence joins TRBV18 and TRBJ2-2; D possibly corresponds to TRBD1 (5 bases). The CDR3 runs to 15 residues. Germline-derived CDR1 and CDR2 are KGHSH and LQKENI. The V end was cut by 2 bases, the J end by 3 bases, with 10 bases between. The CDR3 protein is CASSPRQGDTGELFF. As DNA, the CDR3 is TGTGCCAGCTCACCAAGGCAGGGCGACACCGGGGAGCTGTTTTTT.

The chain has TRBV5-1 and TRBJ1-6, with TRBD1 matching 7 bases. The V gene's germline CDR1 is SGHRS and CDR2 YFSETQ. J was trimmed by 7 bases and V by 5 bases; bases with no gene match: 6. CDR3 length equals 14 residues. The DNA of the CDR3 is TGCGCCAGCAGATATGAGACAGGGAATTCACCCCTCCACTTT. The encoded protein is CASRYETGNSPLHF.

CDR3 in DNA: TGTGCCAGCAGCCAAGACTCTGGGGGAGGCACTGAAGCTTTCTTT. Its protein product is CASSQDSGGGTEAFF. The chain couples TRBV4-2 to TRBJ1-1, with a tentative D call TRBD1 (5 bases). V lost 0 bases and J 4 bases, leaving 12 bases between the germline ends. This CDR3 has 15 residues. Germline V lookup: CDR1 LGHNA, CDR2 YNFKEQ.

V is TRBV6-6 and J is TRBJ1-4; maybe TRBD1 (5 bases). There are 14 residues in the CDR3. Germline values: CDR1 MNHNY, CDR2 SVGAGI (reference sequence). The V end was cut by 6 bases, the J end by 4 bases, with 12 bases between. The CDR3 coding sequence is TGTGCCAGCAGGGGGACTGGTCTTAATGAAAAACTGTTTTTT. Its protein is CASRGTGLNEKLFF.

V usage is TRBV11-2 and J usage is TRBJ2-7; a possible D gene is TRBD2 (6 bases). The CDR3 loop spans 13 amino acids. With 1 base removed from V and 4 bases from J, the gap between germline ends came to 8 bases. CDR1 and CDR2 from the germline V gene are SGHAT and FQNNGV. This CDR3 is CASSLGGEYEQYF. The CDR3 DNA follows: TGTGCCAGCAGCTTAGGGGGGGAGTACGAGCAGTACTTC.

The chain uses TRBV19 and TRBJ1-2, with 7 nucleotides matching TRBD1. Germline CDR1 reads LNHDA; CDR2 reads SQIVND (reference sequence). V lost 5 bases, J lost 8 bases, and 11 bases stayed unmatched. The CDR3 loop spans 14 amino acids. CDR3 sequence: CASSSRTGVGGYTF. The CDR3 nucleotides are TGTGCCAGTAGTTCTCGGACAGGAGTGGGAGGCTACACCTTC. Looking up the rest from reference TRBV19 and TRBJ1-2 gives the full variable domain: DGGITQSPKYLFRKEGQNVTLSCEQNLNHDAMYWYRQDPGQGLRLIYYSQIVNDFQKGDIAEGYSVSREKKESFPLTVTSAQKNPTAFYLCASSSRTGVGGYTFGSGTRLTVV.

CDR3 residues: CASRQGEVGGNQPQHF. CDR3 DNA: TGTGCCAGCCGACAGGGAGAAGTGGGAGGCAATCAGCCCCAGCATTTT. V is TRBV19 and J is TRBJ1-5; the match to TRBD1 covers 7 bases. This CDR3 has 16 residues. V shed 9 bases, J shed 2 bases, and the junction held 13 bases outside the gene matches. Per germline, CDR1 LNHDA and CDR2 SQIVND (reference sequence).

This chain uses TRBV30 with TRBJ2-7; tentatively, D is TRBD2 (6 bases). The germline V gene has CDR1 GTSNPN and CDR2 SVGIG (reference sequence). This CDR3 is built from 17 residues. The V gene lost 0 bases and the J gene lost 0 bases, with 18 bases spanning the gap. CDR3 in DNA: TGTGCCTGGAGTGTACGGGGTACGGGGAGGTTCTCCTACGAGCAGTACTTC. Translation: CAWSVRGTGRFSYEQYF. The full variable domain, completed using reference TRBV30 and TRBJ2-7, is SQTIHQWPATLVQPVGSPLSLECTVEGTSNPNLYWYRQAAGRGLQLLFYSVGIGQISSEVPQNLSASRPQDRQFILSSKKLLLSDSGFYLCAWSVRGTGRFSYEQYFGPGTRLTVT.

V usage is TRBV3-1 (or the pseudogene TRBV3-2) and J usage is TRBJ2-5; 7 nucleotides match TRBD2. This CDR3 has 17 amino acids. Germline V gives CDR1 LGHDT, CDR2 YNNKEL (reference sequence). V gave up 1 base and J gave up 2 bases; unmatched junction bases: 10. The CDR3 DNA reads as TGTGCCAGCAGCCAAGTCTTACTGCGGGGGTTTCAAGAGACCCAGTACTTC. Its protein product is CASSQVLLRGFQETQYF.